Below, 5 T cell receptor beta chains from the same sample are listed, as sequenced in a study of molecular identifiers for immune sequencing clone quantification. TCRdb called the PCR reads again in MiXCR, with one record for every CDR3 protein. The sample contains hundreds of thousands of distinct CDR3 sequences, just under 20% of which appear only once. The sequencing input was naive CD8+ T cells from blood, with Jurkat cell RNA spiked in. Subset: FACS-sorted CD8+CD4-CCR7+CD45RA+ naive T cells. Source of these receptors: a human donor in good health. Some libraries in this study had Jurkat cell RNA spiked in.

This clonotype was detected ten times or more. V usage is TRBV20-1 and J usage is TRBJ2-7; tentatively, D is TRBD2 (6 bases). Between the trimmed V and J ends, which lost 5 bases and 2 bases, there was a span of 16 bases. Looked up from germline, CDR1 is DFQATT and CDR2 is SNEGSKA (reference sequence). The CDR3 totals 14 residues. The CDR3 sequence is CSARWPSVTYEQYF. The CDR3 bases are TGCAGTGCTCGTTGGCCTAGCGTAACCTACGAGCAGTACTTC.

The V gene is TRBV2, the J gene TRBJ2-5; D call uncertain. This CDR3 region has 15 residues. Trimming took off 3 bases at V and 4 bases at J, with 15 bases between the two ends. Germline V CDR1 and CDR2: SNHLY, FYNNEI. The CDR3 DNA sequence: TGTGCCAGCAGTGATGCGACAAGATTAGGAGAGACCCAGTACTTC. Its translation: CASSDATRLGETQYF.

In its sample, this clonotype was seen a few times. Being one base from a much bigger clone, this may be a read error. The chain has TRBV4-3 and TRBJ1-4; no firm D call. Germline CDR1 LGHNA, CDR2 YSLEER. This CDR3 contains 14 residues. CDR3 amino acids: CASCHSRLGEKLFF. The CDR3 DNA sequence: TGCGCCAGCTGCCACTCCCGGTTGGGTGAAAAACTGTTTTTT.

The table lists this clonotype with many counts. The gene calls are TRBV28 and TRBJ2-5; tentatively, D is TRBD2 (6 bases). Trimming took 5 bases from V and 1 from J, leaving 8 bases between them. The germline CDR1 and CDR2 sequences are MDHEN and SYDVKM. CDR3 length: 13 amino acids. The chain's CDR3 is CASSRGFQETQYF. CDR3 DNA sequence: TGTGCCAGCAGTCGGGGGTTCCAAGAGACCCAGTACTTC.

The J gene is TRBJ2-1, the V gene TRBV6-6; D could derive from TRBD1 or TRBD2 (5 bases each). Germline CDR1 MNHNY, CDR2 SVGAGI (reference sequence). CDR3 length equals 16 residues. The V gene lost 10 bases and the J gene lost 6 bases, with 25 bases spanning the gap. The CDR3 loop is CATKIPGTAGSNEQFF. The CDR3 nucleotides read TGTGCCACCAAAATCCCCGGGACGGCAGGAAGCAATGAGCAGTTCTTC.